The next 6 T cell receptor beta chains were all read from a single sample in a study of beta chain features in type 1 diabetes. Since all of the isolated RNA was reverse transcribed, expressed TCRB transcripts were what got sequenced. Produced via immunoSEQ multiplex PCR; TCRdb's table is partial and in-frame only. The data show about 410,000 clones, about 15% seen once. The sequencing input was naive CD4+ T cells from blood. The receptor source for this set is a man aged 25-45 years in good health.

This clone was found a few times. The chain recombines TRBV7-2 with TRBJ2-6, with D unclear. The CDR3 extends over 15 amino acids. The germline gives CDR1 SGHTA, CDR2 FQGNSA. Trimming shortened V by 4 bases and J by 0 bases, and 7 bases separated the two germline ends. Here the CDR3 DNA reads TGTGCCAGCAGCTCCTCACACTCTGGGGCCAACGTCCTGACTTTC. It yields the protein CASSSSHSGANVLTF.

This clone was seen only a few times. The chain employs TRBV10-1 and TRBJ2-4, with 7 bases matching TRBD2. This CDR3 is 16 amino acids long. Germline loops: CDR1 WNHNN, CDR2 SYGVQD (reference sequence). The ends lost 5 bases at V and 2 bases at J; junction bases unmatched: 9. The CDR3 is CASSKTSASSKNIQYF. The CDR3 DNA sequence: TGCGCCAGCAGTAAAACTAGCGCGTCCTCCAAAAACATTCAGTACTTC.

There are a few counts of this clone. V gene TRBV7-8 combines with J gene TRBJ1-1; 7 bases match TRBD1. Germline values: CDR1 SGHVS, CDR2 FQNEAQ. The CDR3 consists of 13 residues. Unmatched junction bases numbered 3, after V lost 5 bases and J lost 3 bases. This chain's CDR3 is CASSQQGYTEAFF. The CDR3 DNA is TGTGCCAGCAGCCAACAGGGGTACACTGAAGCTTTCTTT.

This clone was recorded a few times. This chain connects TRBV5-6 to TRBJ1-4; perhaps TRBD1 as D (6 bases). V shed 3 bases and J shed 7 bases, with 19 bases lying between them. The CDR3 has 16 amino acids. The germline gives CDR1 SGHDT, CDR2 YYEEEE. CDR3 in amino acids: CASSSKGPTTGEKLFF. Written as DNA, the CDR3 is TGTGCCAGCAGCTCCAAAGGACCCACGACAGGTGAAAAACTGTTTTTT.

In this sample, this clone turned up a few times. CDR3 sequence: CASNPRILNTGELFF. CDR3 DNA: TGTGCCAGCAATCCTCGGATACTCAACACCGGGGAGCTGTTTTTT. This chain links TRBV7-9 with TRBJ2-2; D call uncertain. CDR1 and CDR2 from the germline V gene are SEHNR and FQNEAQ (reference sequence). This CDR3 region has 15 residues. The V gene lost 7 bases and the J gene lost 2 bases, with 14 bases spanning the gap. Full variable domain (outside the CDR3, taken from reference TRBV7-9 and TRBJ2-2): DTGVSQNPRHKITKRGQNVTFRCDPISEHNRLYWYRQTLGQGPEFLTYFQNEAQLEKSRLLSDRFSAERPKGSFSTLEIQRTEQGDSAMYLCASNPRILNTGELFFGEGSRLTVL.

The chain couples TRBV2 to TRBJ1-2; D not resolved. The CDR3 is 12 amino acids. Germline CDR1 and CDR2: SNHLY and FYNNEI. Trimming shortened V by 7 bases and J by 1 base, and 7 bases separated the two germline ends. CDR3 nucleotide sequence: TGTGCCAGCACTTCAGATAACTATGGCTACACCTTC. It specifies CASTSDNYGYTF.